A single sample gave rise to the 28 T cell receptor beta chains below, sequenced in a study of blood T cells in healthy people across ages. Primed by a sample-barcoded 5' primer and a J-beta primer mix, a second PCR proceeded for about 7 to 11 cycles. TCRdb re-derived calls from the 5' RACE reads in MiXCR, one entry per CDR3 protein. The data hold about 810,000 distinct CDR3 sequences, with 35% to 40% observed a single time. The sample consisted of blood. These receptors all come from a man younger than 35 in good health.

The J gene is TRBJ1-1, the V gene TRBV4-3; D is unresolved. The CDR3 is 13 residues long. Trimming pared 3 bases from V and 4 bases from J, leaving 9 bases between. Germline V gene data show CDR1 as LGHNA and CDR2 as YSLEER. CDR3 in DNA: TGCGCCAGCAGCCACAGTGATGGCACTGAAGCTTTCTTT. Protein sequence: CASSHSDGTEAFF.

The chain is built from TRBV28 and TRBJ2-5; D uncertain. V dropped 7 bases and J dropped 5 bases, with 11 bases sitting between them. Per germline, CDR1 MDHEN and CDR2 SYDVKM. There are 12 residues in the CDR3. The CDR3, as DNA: TGTGCCAGCACCCCTTCAAGGGAGACCCAGTACTTC. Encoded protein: CASTPSRETQYF.

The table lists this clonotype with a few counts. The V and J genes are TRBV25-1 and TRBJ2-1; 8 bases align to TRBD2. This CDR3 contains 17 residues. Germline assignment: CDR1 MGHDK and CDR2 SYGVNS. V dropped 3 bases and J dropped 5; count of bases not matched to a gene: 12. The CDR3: CASSDGGGRGSNNEQFF. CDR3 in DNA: TGTGCCAGCAGTGACGGGGGGGGGCGAGGTTCCAACAATGAGCAGTTCTTC.

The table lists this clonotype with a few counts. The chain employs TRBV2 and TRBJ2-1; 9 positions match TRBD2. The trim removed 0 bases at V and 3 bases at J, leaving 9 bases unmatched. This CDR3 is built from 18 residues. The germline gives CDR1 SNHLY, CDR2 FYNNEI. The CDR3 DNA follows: TGTGCCAGCAGTGAAGCGCTTAGGCTAGCGGGGATCTACAATGAGCAGTTCTTC. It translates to CASSEALRLAGIYNEQFF.

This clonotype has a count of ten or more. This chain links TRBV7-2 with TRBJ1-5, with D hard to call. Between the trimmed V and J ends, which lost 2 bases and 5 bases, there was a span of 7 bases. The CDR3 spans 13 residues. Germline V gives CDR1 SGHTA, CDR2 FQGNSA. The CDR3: CASSLKADQPQHF. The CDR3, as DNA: TGTGCCAGCAGCTTAAAAGCAGATCAGCCCCAGCATTTT.

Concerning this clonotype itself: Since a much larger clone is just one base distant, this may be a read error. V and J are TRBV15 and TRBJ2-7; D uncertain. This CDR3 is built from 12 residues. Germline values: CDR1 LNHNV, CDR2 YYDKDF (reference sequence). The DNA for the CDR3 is TGTGCCACCAGCAGAGTAGGCTACGAGCAGCACTTC. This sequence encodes CATSRVGYEQHF.

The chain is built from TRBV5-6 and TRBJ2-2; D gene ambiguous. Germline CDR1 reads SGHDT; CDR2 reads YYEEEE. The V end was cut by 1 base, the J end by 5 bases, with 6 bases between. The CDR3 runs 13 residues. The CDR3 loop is CASSLFGTGELFF. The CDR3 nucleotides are TGTGCCAGCAGCTTGTTCGGGACCGGGGAGCTGTTTTTT.

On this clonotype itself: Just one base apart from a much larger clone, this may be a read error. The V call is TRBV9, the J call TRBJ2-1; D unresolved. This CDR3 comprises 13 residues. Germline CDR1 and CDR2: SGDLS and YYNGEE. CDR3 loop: CASSVATYNGQFF. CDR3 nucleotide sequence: TGTGCCAGCAGCGTAGCGACATACAATGGGCAGTTCTTC.

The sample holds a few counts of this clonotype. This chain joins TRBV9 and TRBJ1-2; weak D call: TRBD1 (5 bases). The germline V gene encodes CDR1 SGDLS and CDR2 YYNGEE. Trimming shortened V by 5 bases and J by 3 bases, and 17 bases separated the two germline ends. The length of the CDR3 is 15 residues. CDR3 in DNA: TGTGCCAGCAGAACTCCTATGGGAGGGGACTATGGCTACACCTTC. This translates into CASRTPMGGDYGYTF.

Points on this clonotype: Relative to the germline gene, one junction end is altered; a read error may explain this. CDR3 coding DNA: TGTGCCAGCAGTGTAGCAGAAGTGAGGATTCAGTACTTC. Its translation is CASSVAEVRIQYF. V usage is TRBV12-3 or TRBV12-4 and J usage is TRBJ2-7; no clear D gene. This CDR3 contains 13 residues.

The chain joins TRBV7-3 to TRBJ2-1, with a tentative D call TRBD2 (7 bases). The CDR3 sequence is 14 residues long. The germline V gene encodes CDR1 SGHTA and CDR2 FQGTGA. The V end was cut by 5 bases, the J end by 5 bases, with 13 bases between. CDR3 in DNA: TGTGCCAGCAGCACTCGGGGGGCCAACAATGAGCAGTTCTTC. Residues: CASSTRGANNEQFF.

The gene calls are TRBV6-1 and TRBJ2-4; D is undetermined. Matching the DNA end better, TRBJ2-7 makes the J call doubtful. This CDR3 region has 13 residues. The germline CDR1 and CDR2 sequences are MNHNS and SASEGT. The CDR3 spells CASSEFWGYEQYF. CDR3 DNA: TGTGCCAGCAGTGAATTTTGGGGATACGAGCAGTACTTC.

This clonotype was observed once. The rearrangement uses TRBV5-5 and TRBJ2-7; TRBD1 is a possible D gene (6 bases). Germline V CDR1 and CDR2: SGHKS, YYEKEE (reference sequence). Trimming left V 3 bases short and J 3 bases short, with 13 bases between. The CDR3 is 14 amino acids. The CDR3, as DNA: TGTGCCAGCAGCTCATTTCGGACAGACTACGAGCAGTACTTC. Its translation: CASSSFRTDYEQYF. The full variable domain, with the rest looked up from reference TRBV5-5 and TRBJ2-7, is DAGVTQSPTHLIKTRGQQVTLRCSPISGHKSVSWYQQVLGQGPQFIFQYYEKEERGRGNFPDRFSARQFPNYSSELNVNALLLGDSALYLCASSSFRTDYEQYFGPGTRLTVT.

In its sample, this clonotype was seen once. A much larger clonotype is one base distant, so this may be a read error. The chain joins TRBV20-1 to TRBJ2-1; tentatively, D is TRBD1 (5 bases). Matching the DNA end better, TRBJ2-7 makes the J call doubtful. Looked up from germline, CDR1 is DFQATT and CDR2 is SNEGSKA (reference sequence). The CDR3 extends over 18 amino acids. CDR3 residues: CSGPPNRAGLKTYNEQYF. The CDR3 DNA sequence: TGCAGTGGGCCCCCGAACAGAGCAGGGTTAAAGACCTACAATGAGCAGTACTTC.

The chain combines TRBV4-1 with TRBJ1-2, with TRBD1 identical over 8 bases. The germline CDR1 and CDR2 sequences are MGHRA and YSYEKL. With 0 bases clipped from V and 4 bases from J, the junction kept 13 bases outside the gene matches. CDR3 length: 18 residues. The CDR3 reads CASSQDRAGGESAYGYTF. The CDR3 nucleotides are TGCGCCAGCAGCCAAGATCGGGCAGGGGGCGAATCTGCCTATGGCTACACCTTC.

In nucleotides, the CDR3 is TGCAGCGTAGGTCGTCAGAGCTCCTACAATGAGCAGTTCTTC. The encoded protein is CSVGRQSSYNEQFF. The rearrangement uses TRBV29-1 and TRBJ2-1; D is undetermined. Per germline, CDR1 SQVTM and CDR2 ANQGSEA. CDR3 size: 14 residues. V was shortened by 6 bases and J by 0 bases, with 12 bases between the two germline ends.

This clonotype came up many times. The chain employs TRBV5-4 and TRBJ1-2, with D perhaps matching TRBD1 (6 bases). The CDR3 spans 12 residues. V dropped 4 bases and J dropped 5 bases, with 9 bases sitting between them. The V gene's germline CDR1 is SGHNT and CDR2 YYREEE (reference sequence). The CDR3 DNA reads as TGTGCCAGCAGCATACAGGGTTATGGCTACACCTTC. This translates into CASSIQGYGYTF.

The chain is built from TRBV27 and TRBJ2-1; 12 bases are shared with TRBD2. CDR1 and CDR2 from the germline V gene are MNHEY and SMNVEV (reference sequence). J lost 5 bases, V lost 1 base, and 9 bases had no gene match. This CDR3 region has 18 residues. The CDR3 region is CASSLLLAGGRANNEQFF. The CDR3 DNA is TGTGCCAGCAGTTTATTACTAGCGGGGGGCAGAGCCAACAATGAGCAGTTCTTC.

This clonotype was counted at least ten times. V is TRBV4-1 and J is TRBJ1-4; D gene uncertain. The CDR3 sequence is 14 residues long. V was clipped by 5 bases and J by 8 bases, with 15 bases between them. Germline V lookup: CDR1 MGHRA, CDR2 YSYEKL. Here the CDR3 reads CASSSPIPGEKLFF. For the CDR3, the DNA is TGCGCCAGCAGCTCACCTATCCCGGGCGAAAAACTGTTTTTT.

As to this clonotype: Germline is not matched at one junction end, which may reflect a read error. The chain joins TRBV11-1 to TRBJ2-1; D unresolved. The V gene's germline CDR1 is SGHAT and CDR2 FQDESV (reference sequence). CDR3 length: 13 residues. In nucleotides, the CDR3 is TGTGCCAGCAGCTTAGCTGTGTACAATGAGCAGTCCTTC. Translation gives CASSLAVYNEQSF.

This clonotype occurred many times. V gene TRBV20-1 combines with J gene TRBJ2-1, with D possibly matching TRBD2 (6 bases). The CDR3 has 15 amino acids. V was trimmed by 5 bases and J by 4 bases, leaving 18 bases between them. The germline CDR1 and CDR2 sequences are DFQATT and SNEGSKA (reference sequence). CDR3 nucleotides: TGCAGTGCTTACGCTATAGCGGAGGCTTACAATGAGCAGTTCTTC. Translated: CSAYAIAEAYNEQFF.

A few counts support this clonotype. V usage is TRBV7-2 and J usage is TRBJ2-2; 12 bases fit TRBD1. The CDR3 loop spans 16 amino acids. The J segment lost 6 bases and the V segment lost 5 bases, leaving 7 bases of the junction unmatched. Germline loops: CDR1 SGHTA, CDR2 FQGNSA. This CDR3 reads CASSLLGQGASGELFF. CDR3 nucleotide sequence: TGTGCCAGCAGCCTCCTGGGACAGGGGGCGTCCGGGGAGCTGTTTTTT.

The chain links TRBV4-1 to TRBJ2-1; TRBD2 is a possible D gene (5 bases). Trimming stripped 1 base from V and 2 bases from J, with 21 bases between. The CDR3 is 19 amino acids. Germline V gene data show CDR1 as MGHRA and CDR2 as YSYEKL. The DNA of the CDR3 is TGCGCCAGCAGCCAAGCAGTCCGGGGTCCTGAGAAACCCTACAATGAGCAGTTCTTC. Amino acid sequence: CASSQAVRGPEKPYNEQFF.

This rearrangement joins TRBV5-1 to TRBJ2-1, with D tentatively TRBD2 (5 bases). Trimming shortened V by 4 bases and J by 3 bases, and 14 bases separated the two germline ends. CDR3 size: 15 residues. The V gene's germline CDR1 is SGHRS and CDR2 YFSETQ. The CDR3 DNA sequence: TGCGCCAGCAGCGTTTGGGGAGAGAGCTACAATGAGCAGTTCTTC. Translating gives CASSVWGESYNEQFF.

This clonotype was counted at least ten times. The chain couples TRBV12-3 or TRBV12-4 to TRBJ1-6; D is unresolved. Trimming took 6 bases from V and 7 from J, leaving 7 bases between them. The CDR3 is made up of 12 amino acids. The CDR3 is CASRISNSPLHF. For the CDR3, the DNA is TGTGCCAGCAGAATATCAAATTCACCCCTCCACTTT.

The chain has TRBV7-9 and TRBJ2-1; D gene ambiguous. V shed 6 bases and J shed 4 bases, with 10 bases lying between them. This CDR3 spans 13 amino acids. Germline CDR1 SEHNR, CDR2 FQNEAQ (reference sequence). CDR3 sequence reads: CASSYRSYNEQFF. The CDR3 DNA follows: TGTGCCAGCAGTTATCGATCTTACAATGAGCAGTTCTTC.

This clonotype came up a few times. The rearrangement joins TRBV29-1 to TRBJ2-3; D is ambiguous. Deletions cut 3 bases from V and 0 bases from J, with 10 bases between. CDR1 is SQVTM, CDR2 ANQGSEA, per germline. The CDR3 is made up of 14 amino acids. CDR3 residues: CSVEGAESTDTQYF. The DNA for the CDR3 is TGCAGCGTTGAGGGCGCCGAGAGCACAGATACGCAGTATTTT.

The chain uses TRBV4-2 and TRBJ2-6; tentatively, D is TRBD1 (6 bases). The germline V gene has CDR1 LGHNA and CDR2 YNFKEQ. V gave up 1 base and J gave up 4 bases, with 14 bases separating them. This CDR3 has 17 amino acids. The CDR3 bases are TGTGCCAGCAGCCAAGCCCCACAGGGTTCCGGGGCCAACGTCCTGACTTTC. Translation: CASSQAPQGSGANVLTF.